These T cell receptor beta chains were read from a single sample in a study of control samples from healthy donors and cancer patients. Repertoires were generated with immunoSEQ multiplex PCR, while TCRdb's copy carries only in-frame clones and drops some. Of 2,000 to 2,500 clones in the sample, about 98% were seen once. Sequencing was done on a sample of PBMCs. All receptors derive from a man in his 70s with head and neck cancer. Both conserved end residues are part of each CDR3. The D gene is left open where the match is weak.

d_call	j_call	v_call	cdr3_aa	cdr3_nt
-	TRBJ2-5	TRBV2	CASSEALAGQETQYF	TGTGCCAGCAGTGAAGCGCTGGCAGGGCAAGAGACCCAGTACTTC
-	TRBJ2-1	TRBV6-5	CASIGEGAREQFF	TGTGCCAGCATCGGAGAGGGAGCTCGGGAGCAGTTCTTC
-	TRBJ1-5	TRBV11-2	CASSLSGIELSNQPQHF	TGTGCCAGCAGCTTATCCGGGATTGAATTGAGCAATCAGCCCCAGCATTTT
-	TRBJ1-2	TRBV7-2	CASSFMGVDGYTF	TGTGCCAGCAGCTTTATGGGGGTTGATGGCTACACCTTC
-	TRBJ2-7	TRBV11-2	CASSLGAGSSYEQYF	TGTGCCAGCAGCTTAGGGGCAGGGTCCTCCTACGAGCAGTACTTC
-	TRBJ1-2	TRBV11-3	CASSSGFNRDLYGYTF	TGTGCCAGCAGTTCAGGGTTTAACAGGGACCTCTATGGCTACACCTTC
TRBD2	TRBJ2-7	TRBV18	CASSLPSGRTAYEQYF	TGTGCCAGCTCACTTCCTAGCGGGAGGACCGCCTACGAGCAGTACTTC
-	TRBJ1-6	TRBV3-1/TRBV3-2	CASSLRRPNSPLHF	TGTGCCAGCAGCCTACGCCGCCCTAATTCACCCCTCCACTTT
-	TRBJ2-2	TRBV5-1	CASSLEGLNTGELFF	TGCGCCAGCAGTCTCGAGGGCCTGAACACCGGGGAGCTGTTTTTT
TRBD1	TRBJ2-3	TRBV3-1/TRBV3-2	CASSEGQGVTDTQYF	TGTGCCAGCAGCGAAGGACAGGGGGTCACAGATACGCAGTATTTT